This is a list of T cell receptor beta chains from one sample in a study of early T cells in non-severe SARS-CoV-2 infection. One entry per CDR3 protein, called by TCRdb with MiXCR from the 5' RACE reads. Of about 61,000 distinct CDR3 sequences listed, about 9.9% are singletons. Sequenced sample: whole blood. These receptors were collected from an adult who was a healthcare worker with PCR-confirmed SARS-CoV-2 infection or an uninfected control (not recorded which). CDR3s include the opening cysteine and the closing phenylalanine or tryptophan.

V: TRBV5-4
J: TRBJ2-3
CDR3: CASSFPSAGGLYTQYF

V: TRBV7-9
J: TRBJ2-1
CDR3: CASSIPGGRTYNEQFF

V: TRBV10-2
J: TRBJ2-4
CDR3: CASREPGTGILVQYF

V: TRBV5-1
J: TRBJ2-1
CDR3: CASSSKLGTLF

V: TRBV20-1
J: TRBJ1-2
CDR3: CSARNRGYGYTF

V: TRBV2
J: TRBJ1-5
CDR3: CASSEQGDNQPQHF

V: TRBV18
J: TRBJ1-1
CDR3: CASSYGENTEAFF

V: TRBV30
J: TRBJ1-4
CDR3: CAFGQEIEKLFF

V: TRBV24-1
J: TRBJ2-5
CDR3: CATSESAGQETQYF

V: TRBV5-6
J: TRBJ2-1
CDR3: CASSRKPLVNEQFF

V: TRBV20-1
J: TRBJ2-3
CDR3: CSARATSGGSQDTQYF

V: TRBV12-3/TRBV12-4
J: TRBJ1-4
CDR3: CASSFGRLRQKLFF

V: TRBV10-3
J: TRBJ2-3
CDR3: CAIKPAQGRADTQYF

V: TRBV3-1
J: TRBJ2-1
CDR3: CASRKYNEQFF

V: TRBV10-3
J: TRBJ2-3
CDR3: CAISLGLAGDTQYF

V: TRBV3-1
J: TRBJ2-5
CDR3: CASSQDGTRTQETQYF

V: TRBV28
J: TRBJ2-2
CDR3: CASRRSGTGRGTGELFF

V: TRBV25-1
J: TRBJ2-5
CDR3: CASSAPPFETQYF

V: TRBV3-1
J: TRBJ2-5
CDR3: CASSQGPSGGETQYF

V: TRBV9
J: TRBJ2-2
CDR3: CASSPLGRTTGELFF

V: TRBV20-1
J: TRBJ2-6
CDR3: CSARTRIGSGANVLTF

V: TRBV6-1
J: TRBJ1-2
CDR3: CASSGQVFYDYTF

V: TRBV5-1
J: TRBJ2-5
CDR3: CASSLAGGETQYF

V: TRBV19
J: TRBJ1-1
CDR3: CASSIVAVRTNTEAFF

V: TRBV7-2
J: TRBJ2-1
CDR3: CASSPAGTSGVNEQFF

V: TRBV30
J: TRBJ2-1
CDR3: CAWSVYPNNEQFF

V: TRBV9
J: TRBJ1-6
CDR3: CASSVDGDSPLHF

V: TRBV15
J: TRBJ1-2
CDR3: CATSRDLQGLSGYTF

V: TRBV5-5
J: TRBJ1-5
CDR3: CASSLWGEANQPQHF

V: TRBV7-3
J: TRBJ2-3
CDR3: CASSLGWTSGGFTDTQYF

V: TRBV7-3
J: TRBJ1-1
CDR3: CASSPTTAVTEAFF

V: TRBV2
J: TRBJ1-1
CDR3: CASSPQRTEAFF

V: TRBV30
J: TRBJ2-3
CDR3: CAWSVGGGTDTQYF

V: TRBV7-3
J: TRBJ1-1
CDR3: CASSLTGKGTEAFF

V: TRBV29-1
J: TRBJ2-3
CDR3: CSVGGFGLRLPDTQYF

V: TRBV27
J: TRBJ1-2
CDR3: CASSIMTGPPTF

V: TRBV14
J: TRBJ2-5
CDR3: CASSQSELGTQYF

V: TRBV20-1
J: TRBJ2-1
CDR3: CSAIGAGGRNEQFF

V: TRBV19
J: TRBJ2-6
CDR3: CASSPGQGFPGANVLTF

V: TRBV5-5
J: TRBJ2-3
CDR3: CASSPRRFADTQYF

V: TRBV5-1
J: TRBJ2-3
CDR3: CASSIGRGGTDTQYF

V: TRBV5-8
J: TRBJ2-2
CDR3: CASSLNANTGELFF

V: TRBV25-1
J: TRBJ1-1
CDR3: CASSENTGGRAFF

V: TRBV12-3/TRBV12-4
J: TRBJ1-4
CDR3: CASSLRGWNEKLFF

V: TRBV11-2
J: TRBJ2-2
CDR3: CASSPGDRDTGELFF

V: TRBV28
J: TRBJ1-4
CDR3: CATTVVGATNEKLFF

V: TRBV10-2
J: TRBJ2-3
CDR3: CASSESPTSTDTQYF

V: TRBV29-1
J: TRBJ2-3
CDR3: CSVRRGSASTDTQYF

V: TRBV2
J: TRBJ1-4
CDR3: CASRTDRGGEKLFF

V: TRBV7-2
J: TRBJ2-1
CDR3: CASRLAGGPSDEQFF

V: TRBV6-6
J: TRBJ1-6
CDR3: CASSYSWGSNSPLHF

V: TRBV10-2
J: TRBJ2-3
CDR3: CASSEWEDTQYF

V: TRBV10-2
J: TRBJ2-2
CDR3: CATTGSPGELFF

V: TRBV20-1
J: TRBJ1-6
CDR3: CSARAGGRLDSPLHF

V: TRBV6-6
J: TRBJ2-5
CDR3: CASGGIKQETQYF

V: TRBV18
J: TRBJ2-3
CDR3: CASSPTSPNTDTQYF

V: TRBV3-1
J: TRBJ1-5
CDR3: CASSQDRGQPQHF

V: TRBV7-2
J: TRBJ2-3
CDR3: CASSLGLISTDTQYF

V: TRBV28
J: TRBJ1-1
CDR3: CASSPPLVNTEAFF